Shown below are 30 T cell receptor beta chains from a single sample sequenced in a study of T cells in Graves' hyperthyroidism and ophthalmopathy. It was RNA transcripts that yielded the amplified TCR beta CDR3 regions. A set of HTBI primers served as the primers for a first-round RT-PCR of the TCR CDR3. MiXCR was run by TCRdb on the multiplex PCR reads, yielding one entry per CDR3 protein. The sample holds roughly 710,000 distinct CDR3 sequences, around a third seen once. The sample was blood. These receptor sequences come from a woman aged 40 to 55 with Graves' hyperthyroidism.

This clonotype was observed a few times. The chain couples TRBV7-2 to TRBJ1-3; D is ambiguous. The ends were cut back, 1 base at V and 3 bases at J, with 13 bases in the middle. The V gene's germline CDR1 is SGHTA and CDR2 FQGNSA. The CDR3 totals 16 residues. This CDR3 is CASSLEVVSNGNTIYF. Here the CDR3 DNA reads TGTGCCAGCAGCTTAGAAGTGGTATCTAATGGAAACACCATATATTTT.

This clonotype was seen just once. A much larger clone sits a single nucleotide away, making a read error possible. The genes are TRBV7-9 and TRBJ2-7, with 8 bases identical to TRBD2. From germline, CDR1 is SEHNR and CDR2 FQNEAQ (reference sequence). CDR3 length: 15 amino acids. The CDR3 is CAGSHEAGAYYEQYF. CDR3 coding DNA: TGTGCCGGCAGCCATGAAGCGGGGGCCTACTACGAGCAGTACTTC.

There are many counts of this clonotype. The chain is built from TRBV5-1 and TRBJ1-1; D ambiguous. Trimming took 2 bases from V and 0 from J, leaving 17 bases between them. Germline assignment: CDR1 SGHRS and CDR2 YFSETQ. The CDR3 is made up of 17 amino acids. The CDR3 nucleotides are TGCGCCAGCAGCTTCTCGAGAGAACCTTCGATGAACACTGAAGCTTTCTTT. Translation gives CASSFSREPSMNTEAFF.

This chain joins TRBV19 and TRBJ2-7; D is ambiguous. The CDR3 consists of 14 residues. Per germline, CDR1 LNHDA and CDR2 SQIVND (reference sequence). The V and J ends lost 6 bases and 2 bases respectively, with 14 bases between them. The CDR3 sequence: CASSDELTAYEQYF. The DNA for the CDR3 is TGTGCCAGTAGCGACGAACTTACCGCCTACGAGCAGTACTTC.

CDR3 sequence: CATRLAGGYNEQFF. Here the CDR3 DNA reads TGTGCCACGAGACTAGCGGGGGGGTACAATGAGCAGTTCTTC. The rearrangement links TRBV10-3 to TRBJ2-1; TRBD2 aligns across 14 bases. Germline loops: CDR1 ENHRY, CDR2 SYGVKD. The J segment lost 4 bases and the V segment lost 10 bases, leaving 3 bases of the junction unmatched. The CDR3 spans 14 residues.

Of note for this clonotype: A read error may account for a junction end that differs from germline. The chain is built from TRBV24-1 and TRBJ2-7, with D possibly being TRBD1 (5 bases). Germline loops: CDR1 KGHDR, CDR2 SFDVKD. This CDR3 spans 14 amino acids. Here the CDR3 reads CASSSVDSTYEQYF. CDR3 DNA sequence: TGTGCCAGCAGTTCGGTAGACAGTACCTACGAGCAGTACTTC.

The count of this clonotype is one. This chain joins TRBV20-1 and TRBJ2-5; the D is unclear. The germline V gene has CDR1 DFQATT and CDR2 SNEGSKA (reference sequence). This CDR3 is built from 13 residues. V gave up 0 bases and J gave up 5 bases, with 10 bases separating them. CDR3 bases: TGCAGTGCTAGAGATGGCCGGAATGAGACCCAGTACTTC. It encodes CSARDGRNETQYF.

This clonotype was counted ten times or more. The V call is TRBV6-6, the J call TRBJ1-5; a possible D gene is TRBD1 (6 bases). CDR3 length: 15 residues. Germline V gene data show CDR1 as MNHNY and CDR2 as SVGAGI (reference sequence). V gave up 6 bases and J gave up 1 base, with 13 bases separating them. As DNA, the CDR3 is TGTGCCAGCAGAAGGGGGACACAGAGCAATCAGCCCCAGCATTTT. Protein: CASRRGTQSNQPQHF.

The chain joins TRBV10-3 to TRBJ2-7; 9 bases are a match to TRBD2. This CDR3 region has 15 residues. The V segment lost 10 bases and the J segment 3 bases; nucleotides outside the gene matches: 13. The germline V gene encodes CDR1 ENHRY and CDR2 SYGVKD. The CDR3 is CASTDTAGGSYEQYF. In DNA form, the CDR3 reads TGTGCCAGCACCGACACGGCGGGAGGGAGCTACGAGCAGTACTTC.

The chain couples TRBV9 to TRBJ1-1; no clear D. This CDR3 is built from 15 residues. Germline CDR1 is SGDLS and CDR2 is YYNGEE. Trimming cost V 2 bases and J 0 bases, with 11 bases left between them. CDR3 protein: CASSVGDSLNTEAFF. In DNA, the CDR3 is TGTGCCAGCAGCGTCGGAGATTCCCTGAACACTGAAGCTTTCTTT. Full variable domain (remainder filled in from reference TRBV9 and TRBJ1-1): DSGVTQTPKHLITATGQRVTLRCSPRSGDLSVYWYQQSLDQGLQFLIQYYNGEERAKGNILERFSAQQFPDLHSELNLSSLELGDSALYFCASSVGDSLNTEAFFGQGTRLTVV.

V and J are TRBV29-1 and TRBJ2-3, with D possibly TRBD2 on 6 matching bases. The germline CDR1 and CDR2 sequences are SQVTM and ANQGSEA. V was trimmed by 4 bases and J by 2 bases, leaving 16 bases between them. The CDR3 consists of 15 residues. CDR3 bases: TGCAGCGTTGGCCACGGGAGACTGCCCACAGATACGCAGTATTTT. The encoded protein is CSVGHGRLPTDTQYF.

This clonotype appeared many times. The chain uses TRBV7-3 and TRBJ1-2; D gene ambiguous. CDR1 is SGHTA and CDR2 is FQGTGA in the germline V gene. Trimming took off 5 bases at V and 0 bases at J, with 13 bases between the two ends. CDR3 length: 15 residues. The CDR3 protein is CASSPTGPANYGYTF. CDR3 DNA: TGTGCCAGCAGCCCGACTGGGCCAGCTAACTATGGCTACACCTTC. Supplemented by reference TRBV7-3 and TRBJ1-2, the full variable domain reads GAGVSQTPSNKVTEKGKYVELRCDPISGHTALYWYRQSLGQGPEFLIYFQGTGAADDSGLPNDRFFAVRPEGSVSTLKIQRTERGDSAVYLCASSPTGPANYGYTFGSGTRLTVV.

Regarding this clonotype: This sequence may be a read error, since a much larger clone differs from it by one base. J is TRBJ1-5 and V is TRBV6-1, with TRBD1 matching 8 bases. The CDR3 totals 15 residues. V lost 6 bases to trimming and J lost 7 bases; unmatched junction nucleotides: 11. CDR1 and CDR2 (germline): MNHNS, SASEGT. The CDR3 protein is CASSDNRGIGQPQHF. Written as DNA, the CDR3 is TGTGCCAGCAGCGACAACAGGGGGATAGGCCAGCCCCAGCATTTT.

This clonotype was counted at least ten times. The chain joins TRBV11-2 to TRBJ1-2; 9 bases line up with TRBD1. This CDR3 region has 15 residues. J gave up 5 bases and V 5 bases, and 9 bases lay outside the gene matches. The V gene's germline CDR1 is SGHAT and CDR2 FQNNGV. CDR3 protein: CASSPRTGESYGYTF. The CDR3, as DNA: TGTGCCAGCAGCCCAAGGACAGGGGAAAGTTATGGCTACACCTTC.

This clonotype was found many times. The chain carries TRBV2 and TRBJ1-1, with D possibly matching TRBD1 (5 bases). Germline lookup yields CDR1 SNHLY and CDR2 FYNNEI. The CDR3 has 15 residues. V was clipped by 3 bases and J by 1 base, with 12 bases between them. CDR3 sequence (DNA): TGTGCCAGCAGTGAGGAAGTCAGGGCGAACACTGAAGCTTTCTTT. Protein product: CASSEEVRANTEAFF.

This clonotype has a count of ten or more. V gene TRBV7-9 combines with J gene TRBJ2-6; D might be TRBD2 (5 bases). Trimming shortened V by 4 bases and J by 4 bases, and 17 bases separated the two germline ends. The germline V gene encodes CDR1 SEHNR and CDR2 FQNEAQ (reference sequence). There are 17 residues in the CDR3. CDR3 in amino acids: CASSSHRTAAGANVLTF. Here the CDR3 DNA reads TGTGCCAGCAGCTCCCATCGAACAGCGGCCGGGGCCAACGTCCTGACTTTC.

The chain couples TRBV29-1 to TRBJ1-4, with 10 bases fitting TRBD1. The CDR3 covers 15 residues. V trimming: 0 bases; J trimming: 5 bases; junction bases outside the gene matches: 3. CDR1 and CDR2 from the germline V gene are SQVTM and ANQGSEA. The CDR3 coding sequence is TGCAGCGTTGAAGATCTGGGACAGGGGAATGAAAAACTGTTTTTT. Protein product: CSVEDLGQGNEKLFF.

This clonotype appeared many times. This sequence joins TRBV7-6 and TRBJ1-2; D might be TRBD1 (5 bases). The CDR3 loop spans 14 amino acids. V lost 0 bases and J lost 6, with 11 bases in between. Germline V gene lookup returns CDR1 SGHVS and CDR2 FNYEAQ. CDR3 loop: CASSLARGVDGYTF. CDR3 DNA: TGTGCCAGCAGCTTAGCGCGGGGGGTGGATGGCTACACCTTC.

In this sample, this clonotype turned up many times. This chain links TRBV20-1 with TRBJ2-7; the D gene is possibly TRBD1 (6 bases). This CDR3 comprises 15 residues. Deletions cut 4 bases from V and 2 bases from J, with 18 bases between. CDR1 is DFQATT and CDR2 is SNEGSKA in the germline V gene (reference sequence). In DNA form, the CDR3 reads TGCAGTGCTAAACGAAACAGGGTTGGTCCCTACGAGCAGTACTTC. Translation: CSAKRNRVGPYEQYF.

The V gene is TRBV10-3, the J gene TRBJ1-2; 7 positions match TRBD1. Germline V gene data show CDR1 as ENHRY and CDR2 as SYGVKD. The CDR3 contains 15 residues. V gave up 3 bases and J gave up 7 bases; unmatched junction bases: 11. CDR3 DNA: TGTGCCATCAGTGACCCCAGACAGGGTGGGGGTGGCTACACCTTC. This codes for CAISDPRQGGGGYTF.

At least ten counts were recorded for this clonotype. The chain uses TRBV7-9 and TRBJ2-5, with D possibly being TRBD2 (7 bases). Germline-derived CDR1 and CDR2 are SEHNR and FQNEAQ (reference sequence). V lost 4 bases, J lost 4 bases, and 19 bases lay in between. The CDR3 is 16 residues long. CDR3 sequence (DNA): TGTGCCAGCAGCTCTGGGGAGGGGACACCCACAGAGACCCAGTACTTC. Translation: CASSSGEGTPTETQYF.

J is TRBJ1-1 and V is TRBV24-1; the D gene is possibly TRBD1 (5 bases). Germline loops: CDR1 KGHDR, CDR2 SFDVKD. V lost 7 bases and J 6 bases, leaving 26 bases between the germline ends. CDR3 length: 17 residues. The CDR3 DNA is TGTGCCACCAGCTCAAAGGAAACGGGACGGGGGTTCCCTGAAGCTTTCTTT. Amino acid sequence: CATSSKETGRGFPEAFF.

Worth noting for this clonotype: A much bigger clone sits one base away, suggesting this may be a read error. The chain recombines TRBV7-9 with TRBJ1-4; maybe TRBD1 (6 bases). This CDR3 is 13 amino acids long. Germline V gives CDR1 SEHNR, CDR2 FQNEAQ (reference sequence). The CDR3 spells CANSLGGIEKLFF. CDR3 nucleotide sequence: TGTGCCAACAGCTTAGGGGGGATTGAAAAACTGTTTTTT.

This chain uses TRBV19 with TRBJ2-2; D is unclear. The length of the CDR3 is 18 residues. The V gene lost 3 bases and the J gene lost 3 bases, with 20 bases spanning the gap. Germline CDR1 is LNHDA and CDR2 is SQIVND (reference sequence). The CDR3 bases are TGTGCCAGTAGTATCCCCAGGCCCTTCCCCATTTACACCGGGGAGCTGTTTTTT. It encodes CASSIPRPFPIYTGELFF.

This clonotype was detected many times. The chain combines TRBV19 with TRBJ2-5; possibly TRBD1 or TRBD2 for D (5 bases each). Per germline, CDR1 LNHDA and CDR2 SQIVND (reference sequence). The CDR3 covers 13 residues. Trimming pared 5 bases from V and 6 bases from J, leaving 13 bases between. The CDR3 protein is CASSPAVGQTQYF. For the CDR3, the DNA is TGTGCCAGTAGTCCAGCGGTGGGACAGACCCAGTACTTC. Using reference TRBV19 and TRBJ2-5 for the parts outside the CDR3, the full variable domain is DGGITQSPKYLFRKEGQNVTLSCEQNLNHDAMYWYRQDPGQGLRLIYYSQIVNDFQKGDIAEGYSVSREKKESFPLTVTSAQKNPTAFYLCASSPAVGQTQYFGPGTRLLVL.

Ten or more counts support this clonotype. J is TRBJ2-5 and V is TRBV20-1; D remains ambiguous. This CDR3 comprises 12 residues. CDR1 is DFQATT and CDR2 is SNEGSKA in the germline V gene (reference sequence). The V and J ends lost 2 bases and 2 bases respectively, with 6 bases between them. The CDR3 is CSARKMQETQYF. The CDR3 DNA is TGCAGTGCTAGAAAGATGCAAGAGACCCAGTACTTC.

This clonotype was picked up one time. The J gene is TRBJ2-7, the V gene TRBV2; 9 bases line up with TRBD2. The CDR3 is 14 residues long. V trimming: 11 bases; J trimming: 3 bases; junction bases outside the gene matches: 11. Germline lookup yields CDR1 SNHLY and CDR2 FYNNEI. The CDR3 reads CAWSRLAGIYEQYF. CDR3 DNA sequence: TGTGCCTGGAGTAGGCTAGCGGGAATCTACGAGCAGTACTTC. The full variable domain, in which reference TRBV2 and TRBJ2-7 provide the parts outside the CDR3, is EPEVTQTPSHQVTQMGQEVILRCVPISNHLYFYWYRQILGQKVEFLVSFYNNEISEKSEIFDDQFSVERPDGSNFTLKIRSTKLEDSAMYFCAWSRLAGIYEQYFGPGTRLTVT.

This chain connects TRBV15 to TRBJ2-7, with 9 bases that match TRBD2. The V and J ends lost 3 bases and 3 bases, in that order; junction bases with no gene match: 9. CDR1 is LNHNV, CDR2 YYDKDF, per germline (reference sequence). The CDR3 runs 16 residues. In DNA, the CDR3 is TGTGCCACCAGCAGTGAGACTAGCGGTCAGGGCTACGAGCAGTACTTC. Amino acid sequence: CATSSETSGQGYEQYF.

This clonotype was counted between two and nine times. This chain uses TRBV7-9 with TRBJ2-5; D remains unclear. From germline, CDR1 is SEHNR and CDR2 FQNEAQ (reference sequence). V was shortened by 4 bases and J by 2 bases, with 14 bases between the two germline ends. The CDR3 has 15 residues. CDR3 bases: TGTGCCAGCAGCTCCCCGTACGACGAGCAAGAGACCCAGTACTTC. It codes for CASSSPYDEQETQYF. Complete variable domain (other parts from reference TRBV7-9 and TRBJ2-5): DTGVSQNPRHKITKRGQNVTFRCDPISEHNRLYWYRQTLGQGPEFLTYFQNEAQLEKSRLLSDRFSAERPKGSFSTLEIQRTEQGDSAMYLCASSSPYDEQETQYFGPGTRLLVL.

Concerning this clonotype itself: A much larger clone lies a single base off, so this may be a read error. The chain recombines TRBV10-3 with TRBJ1-1, with D perhaps matching TRBD1 (5 bases). The CDR3 length is 14 residues. Between the trimmed V and J ends, which lost 5 bases and 1 base, there was a span of 11 bases. Germline V lookup: CDR1 ENHRY, CDR2 SYGVKD. CDR3 DNA: TGTGCCATCAGTCGGGACCTAGAGAACACTGAAGCTTTCTTT. Translated: CAISRDLENTEAFF.